This is a list of T cell receptor beta chains from one sample in a study of T cells in Graves' hyperthyroidism and ophthalmopathy. TCRdb reprocessed the multiplex PCR reads with MiXCR, giving one entry per CDR3 protein. This sample carries a few hundred thousand distinct CDR3 sequences, around 14% of them seen once, and the ten largest clones take approximately 30%. Source material: blood. The source of these receptors is a woman between 18 and 30 years old with Graves' hyperthyroidism that later progressed to Graves' ophthalmopathy. Each CDR3 is given with its conserved first and last residue. Each record gives: clone size, J gene, D gene, V gene, CDR3 protein, CDR3 DNA. The D gene is left open where the match is weak. Clone size is shown for a subset of rows, as once, few, many or a class of expanded clone.

>many|TRBJ2-7|TRBD1|TRBV30
CAWRDGTGRQYF
TGTGCCTGGAGGGATGGGACAGGGAGGCAGTACTTC
>many|TRBJ2-1|-|TRBV29-1
CSVDRANGNEQFF
TGCAGCGTAGACCGGGCCAACGGCAATGAGCAGTTCTTC
>many|TRBJ2-1|TRBD2|TRBV5-1
CASSSALSSGGNEQFF
TGCGCCAGCAGCTCCGCCCTCAGCTCGGGGGGTAATGAGCAGTTCTTC
>-|TRBJ1-5|TRBD1|TRBV12-3/TRBV12-4
CASSLGTGVFQPQHF
TGTGCCAGCAGCTTAGGGACAGGGGTATTTCAGCCCCAGCATTTT
>-|TRBJ2-7|TRBD2|TRBV9
CASSVGEGLAGSSYEQYF
TGTGCCAGCAGCGTAGGGGAGGGACTAGCGGGGAGCTCCTACGAGCAGTACTTC
>-|TRBJ2-7|-|TRBV25-1
CASPHEQYF
TGTGCCAGCCCCCACGAGCAGTACTTC
>few|TRBJ2-2|TRBD2|TRBV11-3
CASSKRASGSTGELFF
TGTGCCAGCAGCAAAAGGGCTAGCGGGAGTACCGGGGAGCTGTTTTTT
>-|TRBJ2-2|TRBD1|TRBV20-1
CSANRGLGAGELFF
TGCAGTGCTAACAGGGGTTTGGGTGCCGGGGAGCTGTTTTTT
>many|TRBJ1-2|-|TRBV12-3/TRBV12-4
CASSLALDPLQGVYGYTF
TGTGCCAGCAGTTTAGCCCTCGACCCCTTACAGGGCGTCTATGGCTACACCTTC
>few|TRBJ2-1|-|TRBV11-3
CASGTNSYNEQFF
TGTGCCAGCGGGACAAATTCCTACAATGAGCAGTTCTTC
>many|TRBJ2-1|TRBD1|TRBV6-2/TRBV6-3
CASSFVTGVSIEQFF
TGTGCCAGCAGTTTTGTGACAGGGGTGTCTATTGAGCAGTTCTTC
>many|TRBJ2-7|-|TRBV20-1
CSAPLLGGPSYEQYF
TGCAGTGCTCCGCTGCTAGGGGGGCCCTCCTACGAGCAGTACTTC
>many|TRBJ1-1|-|TRBV28
CATHRDMNTEAFF
TGTGCCACACACAGGGATATGAACACTGAAGCTTTCTTT
>many|TRBJ2-2|-|TRBV7-2
CASSLVVQGSGELFF
TGTGCCAGCAGCTTAGTAGTTCAGGGGAGCGGGGAGCTGTTTTTT
>-|TRBJ1-5|-|TRBV20-1
CSARVRNQPQRF
TGCAGTGCTAGAGTGCGCAATCAGCCCCAGCGTTTT